What follows is one T cell receptor beta chain and its context. Its binding antigen is unknown. Base qualities are not provided; no much larger clone lies one nucleotide away. This specimen comes from a study of blood T cell repertoires in COVID-19 (dated by TCRdb to about 2020). About the investigation overall: Collaborator samples came from the United States, Italy and Spain and covered acute and convalescent phases of COVID-19. The prospective study material was composed of cDNA or gDNA derived from T cells, B-cell-depleted T cells, or PBMCs. Deeply sampled blood TCRbeta repertoires from subjects exposed to, actively infected with, or recovered from COVID-19 were included in the dataset. The repertoires were released in a freely available public database meant as a resource for research on the immune response to SARS-CoV-2. The samples were drawn from two sources: the first 160 participants of the ongoing ImmuneRACE study, and some 1,300 subjects contributed by 6 global collaborators. A de-identified subject ID, COVID-19 status, age in years and sex were almost always included in the sample metadata. Where available, HLA class I and class II types were obtained from metadata supplied by the sample provider rather than from assay-based typing.

The immunoSEQ Assay, a bias-controlled multiplex PCR, was used to amplify TCRbeta CDR3 regions from genomic DNA. Under the source paper's analysis protocol: Within the assay, amplification of reference gene primers was used to estimate how many nucleated cells each sample contained. To quantify the absolute abundance of each unique TCRbeta CDR3 rearrangement, sequence reads were collapsed and filtered. For each sample, productive Simpson clonality was calculated as the square root of Simpson's diversity index across productive rearrangements. TCRdb took over this immuneACCESS table, retaining in-frame rearrangements with V and J assigned. Such tables are incomplete; in checked studies, under half of the missing clones stem from an unresolved V gene, and the remainder is unexplained. V and J calls and clone size are those listed in that table; D and trimming were worked out from the DNA. This sample has 300,000 to 350,000 clones in its table, and approximately 90% of those were observed once. About 8.9% of the sample rests with the top ten.

In the prospective study, participants were about 18 to 95 years old, resided in about two dozen geographic areas of the United States, and were enrolled through a virtual design. Cohort assignment in the prospective study relied on participant-reported clinical history from a screening survey and a study questionnaire. ImmuneRACE Cohort 3 recovered participants were defined by two consecutive negative NP/OP PCR tests, healthcare professional clearance, or symptom resolution. Each participant in the prospective study had whole blood, serum and a nasopharyngeal or oropharyngeal swab collected by mobile phlebotomists. Prospective study participants could optionally give additional blood draws and questionnaires over an approximately two-month period. Before DNA extraction, blood samples from the prospective study were shipped at room temperature or frozen. Study-level results and caveats: How much clinical and demographic metadata was included differed by source and by participant, and the metadata was provided uncurated.

V loses 6 bases of germline sequence and J loses 2 bases, and the interval between the two ends is 18 bases. Taken from the germline V gene (reference sequence), the CDR1 and CDR2 loops are SGHKS and YYEKEE. The CDR3 spans 16 residues, from the cysteine through the phenylalanine. This entry keeps only the CDR3 DNA: 48 bases, framed from base 1. The material sequenced was PBMCs or T cells enriched from blood (not recorded which). The origin of this receptor is a woman younger than 30 who had recovered from COVID-19. Recombination connected TRBV5-5 to TRBJ2-1; no D gene call is confident. The sequenced DNA is TGTGCCAGCACCCTCTTTAGAAACCGGGCCTACAATGAGCAGTTCTTC. The resulting protein is CASTLFRNRAYNEQFF. With the portions outside the CDR3 filled from the reference TRBV5-5 and TRBJ2-1 genes, the complete variable region becomes DAGVTQSPTHLIKTRGQQVTLRCSPISGHKSVSWYQQVLGQGPQFIFQYYEKEERGRGNFPDRFSARQFPNYSSELNVNALLLGDSALYLCASTLFRNRAYNEQFFGPGTRLTVL.